These 9 T cell receptor beta chains were sequenced from one sample in a study of OX40 agonist ivuxolimab in advanced cancers. Assay: immunoSEQ multiplex PCR; the TCRdb copy retains only in-frame clones and omits some. The sample records around 60,000 clones, roughly 80% being singletons. The specimen comprised CD4+ or CD8+ T cells sorted from blood, sampled in a trial of the OX40 agonist ivuxolimab. The receptor source for this set is an adult with an advanced solid tumor such as melanoma, head and neck, liver or kidney cancer.

The chain links TRBV6-5 to TRBJ1-5; 8 bases are shared with TRBD1. V shed 8 bases and J 6 bases; nucleotides not matched to a gene: 9. From germline, CDR1 is MNHEY and CDR2 SVGAGI. This CDR3 has 14 amino acids. DNA for the CDR3: TGTGCCAGCGGGGGACAGGAGGTGTCTCAGCCCCAGCATTTT. It specifies CASGGQEVSQPQHF.

The chain uses TRBV18 and TRBJ2-7; the D is unclear. The CDR3 extends over 12 amino acids. The V and J ends lost 1 base and 5 bases respectively, with 6 bases between them. CDR1 is KGHSH and CDR2 is LQKENI in the germline V gene. The CDR3 DNA is TGTGCCAGCTCACCACGTACGGACGAGCAGTACTTC. This codes for CASSPRTDEQYF. The full variable domain, its missing parts supplied by reference TRBV18 and TRBJ2-7, is NAGVMQNPRHLVRRRGQEARLRCSPMKGHSHVYWYRQLPEEGLKFMVYLQKENIIDESGMPKERFSAEFPKEGPSILRIQQVVRGDSAAYFCASSPRTDEQYFGPGTRLTVT.

The V gene is TRBV7-9, the J gene TRBJ2-7, with D hard to call. The V gene lost 1 base and the J gene lost 1 base, with 11 bases spanning the gap. Germline values: CDR1 SEHNR, CDR2 FQNEAQ (reference sequence). This CDR3 comprises 15 residues. The CDR3 loop reads CASSLGLGVSYEQYF. The CDR3 DNA follows: TGTGCCAGCAGCTTAGGTCTCGGAGTTTCCTACGAGCAGTACTTC. Using reference TRBV7-9 and TRBJ2-7 for the parts outside the CDR3, the full variable domain is DTGVSQNPRHKITKRGQNVTFRCDPISEHNRLYWYRQTLGQGPEFLTYFQNEAQLEKSRLLSDRFSAERPKGSFSTLEIQRTEQGDSAMYLCASSLGLGVSYEQYFGPGTRLTVT.

V and J are TRBV7-9 and TRBJ2-3; D gene ambiguous. Germline V gene data show CDR1 as SEHNR and CDR2 as FQNEAQ (reference sequence). CDR3 length: 12 residues. V shed 5 bases and J shed 6 bases, with 9 bases lying between them. CDR3 protein: CASSPLGDTQYF. The CDR3 DNA reads as TGTGCCAGCAGCCCCCTGGGGGATACGCAGTATTTT.

V gene TRBV7-6 combines with J gene TRBJ2-5, with D unresolved. In germline, CDR1 is SGHVS, CDR2 FNYEAQ. V lost 8 bases and J 5 bases, leaving 9 bases between the germline ends. The CDR3 is 11 residues long. The CDR3, as DNA: TGTGCCAGCCGGACCGGGGAGACCCAGTACTTC. Protein sequence: CASRTGETQYF.

The V call is TRBV19, the J call TRBJ2-2; 8 positions match TRBD1. The CDR3 spans 16 residues. Germline lookup yields CDR1 LNHDA and CDR2 SQIVND (reference sequence). Trimming took 5 bases from V and 4 from J; bases not matched to a gene: 9. CDR3 protein: CASSVATGVITGELFF. For the CDR3, the DNA is TGTGCCAGTAGTGTCGCGACAGGGGTGATCACCGGGGAGCTGTTTTTT. The full variable domain, with the rest looked up from reference TRBV19 and TRBJ2-2, is DGGITQSPKYLFRKEGQNVTLSCEQNLNHDAMYWYRQDPGQGLRLIYYSQIVNDFQKGDIAEGYSVSREKKESFPLTVTSAQKNPTAFYLCASSVATGVITGELFFGEGSRLTVL.

The rearrangement links TRBV4-2 to TRBJ2-3; TRBD2 matches 7 bases. The germline V gene encodes CDR1 LGHNA and CDR2 YNFKEQ. The CDR3 extends over 16 amino acids. The V and J ends lost 3 bases and 0 bases, in that order; junction bases with no gene match: 6. This CDR3 reads CASSQSGTESTDTQYF. CDR3 in DNA: TGTGCCAGCAGCCAGAGCGGGACCGAAAGCACAGATACGCAGTATTTT.

DNA for the CDR3: TGTGCCAGCAGTTTACTGGGGGAGCTAGCGGGAGAGGAGACCCAGTACTTC. Its protein product is CASSLLGELAGEETQYF. The rearrangement joins TRBV28 to TRBJ2-5; TRBD2 matches at 10 bases. The CDR3 covers 17 residues. The germline V gene has CDR1 MDHEN and CDR2 SYDVKM. V lost 2 bases and J lost 5; bases outside the gene matches: 11.

A few counts support this clone. This chain links TRBV5-8 with TRBJ1-6; D not certain. The V gene lost 6 bases and the J gene lost 4 bases, with 14 bases spanning the gap. The CDR3 loop spans 15 amino acids. Germline CDR1 reads SGHTS; CDR2 reads YDEGEE. The DNA of the CDR3 is TGTGCCAGCAACCGCCCGGGCGGATATAATTCACCCCTCCACTTT. Translation: CASNRPGGYNSPLHF.